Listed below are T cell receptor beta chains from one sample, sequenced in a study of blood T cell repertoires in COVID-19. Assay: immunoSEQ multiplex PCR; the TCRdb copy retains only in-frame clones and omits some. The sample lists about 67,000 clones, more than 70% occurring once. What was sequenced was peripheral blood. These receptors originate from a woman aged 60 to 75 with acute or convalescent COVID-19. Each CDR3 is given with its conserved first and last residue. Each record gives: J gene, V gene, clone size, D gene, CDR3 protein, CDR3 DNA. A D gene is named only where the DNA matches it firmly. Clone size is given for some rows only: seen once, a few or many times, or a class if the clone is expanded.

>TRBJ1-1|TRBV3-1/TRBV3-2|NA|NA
CASTHAGGGSTEAFF
TGTGCCAGCACCCACGCCGGGGGAGGGAGCACTGAAGCTTTCTTT
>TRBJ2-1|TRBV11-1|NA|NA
CASSTEGDTTYNEQFF
TGTGCCAGCAGCACCGAAGGGGACACCACCTACAATGAGCAGTTCTTC
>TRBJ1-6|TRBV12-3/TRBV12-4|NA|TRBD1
CASSLTGGLALHF
TGTGCCAGCAGTTTGACAGGGGGGCTGGCCCTCCACTTT
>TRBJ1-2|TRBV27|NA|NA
CASSFGVAGYGYTF
TGTGCCAGCAGTTTCGGGGTCGCAGGCTATGGCTACACCTTC
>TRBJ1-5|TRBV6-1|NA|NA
CASSEEGGNQPQHF
TGTGCCAGCAGCGAAGAAGGGGGCAATCAGCCCCAGCATTTT
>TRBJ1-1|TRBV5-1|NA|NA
CASSLVGVGNTEAFF
TGCGCCAGCAGCTTGGTTGGTGTCGGGAACACTGAAGCTTTCTTT
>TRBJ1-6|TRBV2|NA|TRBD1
CASSERTGYNSPLHF
TGTGCCAGCAGTGAAAGGACAGGCTATAATTCACCCCTCCACTTT
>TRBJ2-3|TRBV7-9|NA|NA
CASSSLGGTDTQYF
TGTGCCAGCAGCAGTTTAGGGGGCACAGATACGCAGTATTTT
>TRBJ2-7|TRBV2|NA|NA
CASSRQPSYEQYF
TGTGCCAGCAGTAGACAGCCTTCCTACGAGCAGTACTTC
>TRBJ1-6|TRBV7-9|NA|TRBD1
CASSFTVGQGQTYNSPLHF
TGTGCCAGCAGCTTTACCGTCGGACAGGGACAGACTTATAATTCACCCCTCCACTTT
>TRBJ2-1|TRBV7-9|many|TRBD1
CASSLEGARYNEQFF
TGTGCCAGCAGCTTAGAGGGGGCTAGGTACAATGAGCAGTTCTTC
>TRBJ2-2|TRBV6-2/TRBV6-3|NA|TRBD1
CASSPGTGGPGELFF
TGTGCCAGCAGCCCCGGGACAGGAGGCCCCGGGGAGCTGTTTTTT
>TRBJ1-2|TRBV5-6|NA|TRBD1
CASSRRDRDYYGYTF
TGTGCCAGCAGCCGAAGAGACAGGGACTACTATGGCTACACCTTC
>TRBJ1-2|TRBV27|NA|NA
CASSLGAGVGYTF
TGTGCCAGCAGTTTAGGGGCAGGGGTAGGCTACACCTTC
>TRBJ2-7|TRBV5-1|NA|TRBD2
CASTSGGHSYEQYF
TGCGCCAGCACTAGCGGGGGCCACTCCTACGAGCAGTACTTC
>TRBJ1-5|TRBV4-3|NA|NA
CASSQVLYQPQHF
TGCGCCAGCAGCCAAGTTCTGTATCAGCCCCAGCATTTT